This T cell receptor beta chain appears in the sequencing data of a study of shared clonotypes between healthy human individuals. Study-wide background: There were three CD4 naive, three CD4 memory, two CD8 naive and one CD8 memory plates per donor.

Germline loops: CDR1 SQVTM, CDR2 ANQGSEA. The CDR3 has 12 residues. Trimming pared 4 bases from V and 3 bases from J, leaving 9 bases between. Using approximately 200 ng DNA, 30,000 or so T cell genomes, the sorted-subset replicate PCRs were run. The method was immunoSEQ multiplex PCR; TCRdb's version includes in-frame clones alone and lacks a portion of them. Among millions of clones listed, approximately 95% were seen once. Notes on this clone: The antigen remains unidentified.

Study-wide findings and caveats: With a few donors compared, approximately 5% of naive CD4 clonotypes were shared.

The sequence was collected from a man between 18 and 35 years old in good health. The chain links TRBV29-1 to TRBJ2-5; D gene uncertain. The sequencing input was naive CD4+ T cells sorted from blood. Subset given: CD45RA+ positively selected. For the CDR3, the DNA is TGCAGCGTTGGCCATAAGAAAGAGACCCAGTACTTC. Its translation: CSVGHKKETQYF. The whole variable domain, remainder taken from reference TRBV29-1 and TRBJ2-5, is SAVISQKPSRDICQRGTSLTIQCQVDSQVTMMFWYRQQPGQSLTLIATANQGSEATYESGFVIDKFPISRPNLTFSTLTVSNMSPEDSSIYLCSVGHKKETQYFGPGTRLLVL.